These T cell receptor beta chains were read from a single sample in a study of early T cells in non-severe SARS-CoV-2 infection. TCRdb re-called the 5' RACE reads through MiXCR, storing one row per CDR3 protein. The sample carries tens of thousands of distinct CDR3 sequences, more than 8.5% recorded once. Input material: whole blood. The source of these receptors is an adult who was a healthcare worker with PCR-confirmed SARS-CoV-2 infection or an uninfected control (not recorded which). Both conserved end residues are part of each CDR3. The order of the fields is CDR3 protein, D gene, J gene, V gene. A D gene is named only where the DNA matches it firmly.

CDR3aa: CASSLDRVGTEAFF; d_gene: TRBD1; j_gene: TRBJ1-1; v_gene: TRBV7-9
CDR3aa: CASSLSVSATAATGANVLTF; d_gene: .; j_gene: TRBJ2-6; v_gene: TRBV7-9
CDR3aa: CASSTLGADTQYF; d_gene: .; j_gene: TRBJ2-3; v_gene: TRBV7-2
CDR3aa: CASSLVLSTRGNTIYF; d_gene: .; j_gene: TRBJ1-3; v_gene: TRBV7-2
CDR3aa: CASSEGWVTGELFF; d_gene: .; j_gene: TRBJ2-2; v_gene: TRBV19
CDR3aa: CASRRDGNNPEQYF; d_gene: .; j_gene: TRBJ2-7; v_gene: TRBV12-3/TRBV12-4
CDR3aa: CATSMGVQPQHF; d_gene: .; j_gene: TRBJ1-5; v_gene: TRBV12-3/TRBV12-4
CDR3aa: CASSSPKGGNEQFF; d_gene: .; j_gene: TRBJ2-1; v_gene: TRBV7-9
CDR3aa: CASSLDRGNINEKLFF; d_gene: TRBD1; j_gene: TRBJ1-4; v_gene: TRBV7-8
CDR3aa: CASSRATFNTGELFF; d_gene: .; j_gene: TRBJ2-2; v_gene: TRBV11-1
CDR3aa: CASSQRGAVGNTIYF; d_gene: .; j_gene: TRBJ1-3; v_gene: TRBV7-6
CDR3aa: CASSWPGQGHDTGELFF; d_gene: TRBD1; j_gene: TRBJ2-2; v_gene: TRBV5-1
CDR3aa: CASSQKSPGLAGGGEQYF; d_gene: TRBD2; j_gene: TRBJ2-7; v_gene: TRBV4-3
CDR3aa: CSARRTRQVGEQYF; d_gene: .; j_gene: TRBJ2-7; v_gene: TRBV20-1
CDR3aa: CATSRDRRTNSYEQYF; d_gene: .; j_gene: TRBJ2-7; v_gene: TRBV15
CDR3aa: CASSPTSFTEAFF; d_gene: .; j_gene: TRBJ1-1; v_gene: TRBV3-1
CDR3aa: CASVRREGPNEQFF; d_gene: TRBD2; j_gene: TRBJ2-1; v_gene: TRBV2
CDR3aa: CASSLVLELAEQFF; d_gene: .; j_gene: TRBJ2-1; v_gene: TRBV12-3/TRBV12-4
CDR3aa: CASSLIRGPPSAFF; d_gene: .; j_gene: TRBJ1-1; v_gene: TRBV11-2
CDR3aa: CASSERLSRQETQYF; d_gene: .; j_gene: TRBJ2-5; v_gene: TRBV6-1
CDR3aa: CASSLFGAKDNEQFF; d_gene: .; j_gene: TRBJ2-1; v_gene: TRBV12-3/TRBV12-4
CDR3aa: CASSLDSVTEAFF; d_gene: .; j_gene: TRBJ1-1; v_gene: TRBV18
CDR3aa: CASSITSPLNEQFF; d_gene: .; j_gene: TRBJ2-1; v_gene: TRBV12-3/TRBV12-4
CDR3aa: CASSLAGETDTQYF; d_gene: TRBD2; j_gene: TRBJ2-3; v_gene: TRBV7-7
CDR3aa: CASSPAADSSGNTIYF; d_gene: .; j_gene: TRBJ1-3; v_gene: TRBV12-3/TRBV12-4
CDR3aa: CASSLNQGAGITEAFF; d_gene: TRBD1; j_gene: TRBJ1-1; v_gene: TRBV7-6
CDR3aa: CASSLEAGGLEQYF; d_gene: TRBD2; j_gene: TRBJ2-7; v_gene: TRBV5-4
CDR3aa: CASSESTDTQYF; d_gene: .; j_gene: TRBJ2-3; v_gene: TRBV18
CDR3aa: CASSMDTQYF; d_gene: .; j_gene: TRBJ2-3; v_gene: TRBV18
CDR3aa: CASSLGGGFDPEQYF; d_gene: .; j_gene: TRBJ2-7; v_gene: TRBV7-6
CDR3aa: CASSYTVNEQFF; d_gene: .; j_gene: TRBJ2-1; v_gene: TRBV6-2/TRBV6-3
CDR3aa: CASSLADTEAFF; d_gene: .; j_gene: TRBJ1-1; v_gene: TRBV5-1
CDR3aa: CASSQAVGGGDSYNEQFF; d_gene: TRBD2; j_gene: TRBJ2-1; v_gene: TRBV4-2
CDR3aa: CASTRPDGERYEQYF; d_gene: .; j_gene: TRBJ2-7; v_gene: TRBV6-6
CDR3aa: CSASGREGILEQYF; d_gene: TRBD2; j_gene: TRBJ2-7; v_gene: TRBV20-1
CDR3aa: CASSRPQGFQPQHF; d_gene: .; j_gene: TRBJ1-5; v_gene: TRBV6-2/TRBV6-3
CDR3aa: CSVSLQETQYF; d_gene: .; j_gene: TRBJ2-5; v_gene: TRBV29-1
CDR3aa: CASSPPKGQGNQPQHF; d_gene: TRBD1; j_gene: TRBJ1-5; v_gene: TRBV18
CDR3aa: CASMGGPGPYEQYF; d_gene: .; j_gene: TRBJ2-7; v_gene: TRBV5-1
CDR3aa: CASSGSGGGEAFF; d_gene: .; j_gene: TRBJ1-1; v_gene: TRBV3-1